Listed here are 16 T cell receptor beta chains from one sample, sequenced in a study of healthy donors' naive CD4 and CD8 T cells (dated by TCRdb to the mid-2010s). The instrument given in TCRdb is 454 GS FLX Titanium. A previously published linear amplification protocol was used to build the TCR libraries, starting from about 0.55 ug of total RNA. The raw public reads went through TCRdb reprocessing: fastp at Q25, MiXCR clone calling, in-frame beta chains kept. Rows with one shared CDR3 protein collapse into an entry with the most common genes and DNA. The sample table lists 200,000 or so distinct CDR3 sequences, 65% to 80% of them with a count of one. Roughly 2.3% of the sample lies in the top ten. Sequencing input: naive CD4+ and CD8+ T cells sorted from blood, pooled from several donors. According to the study, the label for this sample's cell subset or site signals: FACS-sorted naive CD4+ (CD45RO-CD45RA+) and naive CD8+ (CD45RA+CD27bright) T cells. The receptor source for this set is a pool of human donors in good health; the sample pools cells from several healthy donors.

This chain connects TRBV5-6 to TRBJ1-2; a possible D gene is TRBD1 (5 bases). The CDR3 totals 14 residues. Germline CDR1 reads SGHDT; CDR2 reads YYEEEE. V lost 5 bases to trimming and J lost 3 bases, with 14 bases between them. CDR3 residues: CASSLTGTDYGYTF. The CDR3 bases are TGTGCCAGCAGTTTGACCGGGACGGACTATGGCTACACCTTC.

This rearrangement joins TRBV10-3 to TRBJ2-1; 10 bases match TRBD2. Trimming cost V 11 bases and J 7 bases; bases outside gene matches: 11. The CDR3 is 14 residues long. CDR1 ENHRY and CDR2 SYGVKD come from the germline V gene. CDR3 sequence (DNA): TGTGCCTCCTCGCTTAGCGGGGGGCTGAATGAGCAGTTCTTC. Encoded protein: CASSLSGGLNEQFF.

This clonotype was detected once. The V and J genes are TRBV18 and TRBJ2-1; D gene uncertain. V lost 7 bases and J lost 0, with 7 bases in between. CDR1 and CDR2 from the germline V gene are KGHSH and LQKENI. The CDR3 is 13 amino acids. CDR3 DNA sequence: TGTGCCAGCTTCCACTCCTCCTACAATGAGCAGTTCTTC. Its translation is CASFHSSYNEQFF.

This sequence joins TRBV29-1 and TRBJ2-1; maybe TRBD2 (6 bases). The CDR3 has 12 amino acids. Trimming took 6 bases from V and 7 from J, leaving 13 bases between them. Per germline, CDR1 SQVTM and CDR2 ANQGSEA. CDR3 loop: CSVAGIVNEQFF. The CDR3 DNA reads as TGCAGCGTCGCGGGGATAGTTAATGAGCAGTTCTTC.

Only one count was recorded for this clonotype. The J gene is TRBJ2-7, the V gene TRBV13; either TRBD1 or TRBD2 may supply D (5 bases each). The CDR3 runs to 15 residues. Germline assignment: CDR1 PRHDT and CDR2 FYEKMQ (reference sequence). The V and J ends lost 5 bases and 0 bases respectively, with 14 bases between them. CDR3: CASSPLGESSYEQYF. The DNA for the CDR3 is TGTGCCAGCAGCCCCTTGGGGGAGAGCTCCTACGAGCAGTACTTC.

The chain combines TRBV29-1 with TRBJ2-7, with 8 bases identical to TRBD1. The CDR3 loop spans 15 amino acids. Germline V gene sequence: CDR1 SQVTM, CDR2 ANQGSEA. J lost 3 bases, V lost 5 bases, and 12 bases had no gene match. CDR3 protein: CSVRYTGTGDYEQYF. In DNA, the CDR3 is TGCAGCGTTCGATATACCGGGACAGGAGACTACGAGCAGTACTTC.

V is TRBV5-4 and J is TRBJ2-1; 11 positions agree with TRBD2. Germline-derived CDR1 and CDR2 are SGHNT and YYREEE (reference sequence). The CDR3 sequence is 13 residues long. Losses at the gene ends were 9 bases for V and 8 bases for J; bases not matched to a gene: 7. In DNA, the CDR3 is TGTGCCACACTAGCGGGAGACGGTGATGAGCAGTTCTTC. Amino acid sequence: CATLAGDGDEQFF.

V usage is TRBV19 and J usage is TRBJ1-3; 8 nucleotides align to TRBD1. This CDR3 region has 14 residues. V shed 10 bases and J 2 bases; nucleotides not matched to a gene: 7. Germline V gene lookup returns CDR1 LNHDA and CDR2 SQIVND (reference sequence). The CDR3 bases are TGTGCCACCCGGGACAGGTTTACTGGAAACACCATATATTTT. It encodes CATRDRFTGNTIYF.

The rearrangement uses TRBV6-1 and TRBJ2-7; possible D gene TRBD1, 6 bases. The germline CDR1 and CDR2 sequences are MNHNS and SASEGT. The CDR3 has 17 amino acids. The V end lost 3 bases, the J end lost 2 bases, and 20 bases lay between the germline ends. The CDR3 loop reads CASSEGAYSFSPYEQYF. Written as DNA, the CDR3 is TGTGCCAGCAGTGAGGGGGCTTACAGTTTTAGCCCCTACGAGCAGTACTTC.

The V gene is TRBV20-1, the J gene TRBJ1-5, with a tentative D call TRBD1 (5 bases). Trimming removed 2 bases from V and 1 base from J, with 9 bases in between. Per the germline V gene, CDR1 is DFQATT and CDR2 is SNEGSKA (reference sequence). The CDR3 totals 14 residues. CDR3: CSARPPGSNQPQHF. Written as DNA, the CDR3 is TGCAGTGCTAGACCTCCAGGGAGCAATCAGCCCCAGCATTTT.

The genes are TRBV29-1 and TRBJ2-3; D is ambiguous. The CDR3 runs to 16 residues. The germline V gene encodes CDR1 SQVTM and CDR2 ANQGSEA. Trimming removed 0 bases from V and 9 bases from J, with 22 bases in between. The CDR3 coding sequence is TGCAGCGTTGAAGATCTTAACCCACGAAACAGTTACACGCAGTATTTT. Translated: CSVEDLNPRNSYTQYF.

V usage is TRBV27 and J usage is TRBJ2-7; TRBD2 matches at 10 bases. The germline CDR1 and CDR2 sequences are MNHEY and SMNVEV (reference sequence). J was trimmed by 1 base and V by 6 bases; bases with no gene match: 6. The CDR3 extends over 15 amino acids. The CDR3, as DNA: TGTGCCAGCAGCGTAGCGGGAGGCGTATCCTACGAGCAGTACTTC. It codes for CASSVAGGVSYEQYF.

The CDR3, as DNA: TGTGCCAGCAGCGAAGGACAGGGAAACACTGAAGCTTTCTTT. It encodes CASSEGQGNTEAFF. The genes are TRBV5-5 and TRBJ1-1; 8 nucleotides align to TRBD1. The V gene's germline CDR1 is SGHKS and CDR2 YYEKEE (reference sequence). CDR3 length: 14 residues. The trim removed 4 bases at V and 2 bases at J, leaving 4 bases unmatched. Full variable domain (rest looked up from reference TRBV5-5 and TRBJ1-1): DAGVTQSPTHLIKTRGQQVTLRCSPISGHKSVSWYQQVLGQGPQFIFQYYEKEERGRGNFPDRFSARQFPNYSSELNVNALLLGDSALYLCASSEGQGNTEAFFGQGTRLTVV.

This chain uses TRBV7-2 with TRBJ2-1, with 9 bases identical to TRBD2. Germline V gives CDR1 SGHTA, CDR2 FQGNSA. The CDR3 runs 14 residues. V lost 3 bases to trimming and J lost 7 bases; unmatched junction nucleotides: 4. DNA of the CDR3: TGTGCCAGCAGCTTTGGACTAGCGTGGAATGAGCAGTTCTTC. This codes for CASSFGLAWNEQFF.

The rearrangement links TRBV5-6 to TRBJ1-2; 8 bases are a match to TRBD1. Germline CDR1 reads SGHDT; CDR2 reads YYEEEE. V gave up 0 bases and J gave up 8 bases; unmatched junction bases: 6. The CDR3 consists of 14 residues. The CDR3 nucleotides read TGTGCCAGCAGCTTGGGACAGGGGTTTAGCGGCTACACCTTC. Amino acids: CASSLGQGFSGYTF.

This clonotype has more than one count but fewer than ten. Its ends do not fully match the called genes, so a read error is possible. The chain links TRBV27 to TRBJ2-1; 15 positions match TRBD2. Germline loops: CDR1 MNHEY, CDR2 SMNVEV (reference sequence). The CDR3 has 17 amino acids. In DNA form, the CDR3 reads TGTGCCAGTAGTTTCTATCTGGGACTAGCGGGAGGCGATGAGCAGTTCTTC. This gives the protein CASSFYLGLAGGDEQFF.